These 11 T cell receptor beta chains originate from one sample sequenced in a study of blood T cell repertoires in COVID-19. The data were produced by immunoSEQ multiplex PCR, yet TCRdb's version contains in-frame clones alone and is incomplete. The data hold roughly 200,000 clones, with around 84% observed a single time. The sequencing sample was made of peripheral blood. The receptors here all came from a human donor in a cohort sampled during active COVID-19.

CDR3 loop: CASSIRLGYNEQFF. Written as DNA, the CDR3 is TGTGCCAGCAGTATTAGACTAGGGTACAATGAGCAGTTCTTC. V usage is TRBV11-2 and J usage is TRBJ2-1; TRBD2 is a possible D gene (6 bases). V shed 6 bases and J shed 4 bases, with 13 bases lying between them. From germline, CDR1 is SGHAT and CDR2 FQNNGV. CDR3 size: 14 residues.

The chain links TRBV9 to TRBJ2-2, with 9 bases that match TRBD2. The CDR3 is 16 residues long. Germline CDR1 is SGDLS and CDR2 is YYNGEE. The V gene end was trimmed by 1 base and the J gene end by 6 bases; junction bases not matched to a gene: 7. CDR3 protein: CASSVMSSGRSGELFF. As DNA, the CDR3 is TGTGCCAGCAGCGTAATGAGTAGCGGGAGATCCGGGGAGCTGTTTTTT.

This rearrangement joins TRBV7-6 to TRBJ2-5; the D is unclear. Germline V lookup: CDR1 SGHVS, CDR2 FNYEAQ. Trimming took 1 base from V and 7 from J, leaving 16 bases between them. The CDR3 covers 15 residues. The CDR3 region is CASSLGPGLTMTQYF. The CDR3 region has the DNA TGTGCCAGCAGCTTAGGACCGGGTCTCACGATGACCCAGTACTTC.

The chain recombines TRBV4-1 with TRBJ2-1; 11 bases fit TRBD2. The CDR3 is made up of 17 amino acids. The J segment lost 0 bases and the V segment lost 1 base, leaving 2 bases of the junction unmatched. Per germline, CDR1 MGHRA and CDR2 YSYEKL. The CDR3 sequence: CASSQGTSGSSYNEQFF. The CDR3 DNA reads as TGCGCCAGCAGCCAAGGAACTAGCGGGAGCTCCTACAATGAGCAGTTCTTC.

This sequence joins TRBV2 and TRBJ2-7; weak D call: TRBD1 (6 bases). From germline, CDR1 is SNHLY and CDR2 FYNNEI. V shed 6 bases and J shed 2 bases, with 11 bases lying between them. The CDR3 consists of 13 residues. In nucleotides, the CDR3 is TGTGCCAGCAGGAGACAGGCCGCCTACGAGCAGTACTTC. Its translation: CASRRQAAYEQYF.

The rearrangement links TRBV4-1 to TRBJ2-1; 11 nucleotides match TRBD2. CDR1 is MGHRA and CDR2 is YSYEKL in the germline V gene. J was trimmed by 1 base and V by 1 base; bases with no gene match: 3. The CDR3 consists of 17 residues. This chain's CDR3 is CASSQVTSGSSYNEQFF. CDR3 bases: TGCGCCAGCAGCCAAGTAACTAGCGGGAGTTCCTACAATGAGCAGTTCTTC.

V gene TRBV20-1 combines with J gene TRBJ2-4, with 9 bases aligning to TRBD2. This CDR3 has 16 amino acids. CDR1 is DFQATT, CDR2 SNEGSKA, per germline (reference sequence). J gave up 7 bases and V 3 bases, and 13 bases lay outside the gene matches. The CDR3 sequence: CSASRGSGSGANIQYF. CDR3 coding DNA: TGCAGTGCTAGTCGGGGTAGCGGGAGTGGGGCGAACATTCAGTACTTC.

The CDR3 nucleotides read TGTGCCAGTCTAAGCGGGAGGTCTAATGAGCAGTTCTTC. Its translation is CASLSGRSNEQFF. This rearrangement joins TRBV2 to TRBJ2-1; 9 nucleotides line up with TRBD2. The CDR3 runs to 13 residues. Germline CDR1 and CDR2: SNHLY and FYNNEI. V was pared by 9 bases and J by 7 bases, with 7 bases of the junction left unmatched.

In this sample, this clone turned up many times. In the same sample, other DNA sequences code for this CDR3. This chain connects TRBV15 to TRBJ2-3; 9 bases are a match to TRBD2. Trimming cost V 5 bases and J 4 bases; bases outside gene matches: 10. In germline, CDR1 is LNHNV, CDR2 YYDKDF (reference sequence). The CDR3 length is 16 residues. The CDR3 sequence: CATSGGRGGEADTQYF. CDR3 coding DNA: TGTGCCACCAGCGGGGGGCGGGGGGGGGAAGCAGATACGCAGTATTTT.

As DNA, the CDR3 is TGTGCCAGCAGTGGACAACCCTACAATGAGCAGTTCTTC. It yields the protein CASSGQPYNEQFF. The chain is built from TRBV28 and TRBJ2-1; D is possibly TRBD1 (5 bases). Trimming removed 5 bases from V and 2 bases from J, with 7 bases in between. CDR1 and CDR2 (germline): MDHEN, SYDVKM. The CDR3 runs 13 residues.

The chain uses TRBV19 and TRBJ2-7, with 8 bases matching TRBD1. The J segment lost 4 bases and the V segment lost 7 bases, leaving 15 bases of the junction unmatched. The CDR3 extends over 16 amino acids. CDR1 and CDR2 (germline): LNHDA, SQIVND (reference sequence). CDR3 loop: CASKMSLGQATYEQYF. In DNA form, the CDR3 reads TGTGCCAGTAAAATGAGTCTGGGACAGGCGACGTACGAGCAGTACTTC.